Reported below is one TCR beta chain. Its matching antigen is unknown. The data are from a study of T cell responses to AZD1222 COVID-19 vaccine. Findings and caveats of the study: Donor demographics were predominantly white British with a female majority; clonal diversity may be underestimated. Spike-specific TCR depth and breadth grew after two AZD1222 doses.

The CDR3 spans 16 residues. Germline trimming cut 2 bases from V and 0 bases from J; bases unmatched to any gene: 6. Germline CDR1 MDHEN, CDR2 SYDVKM. Measured with immunoSEQ multiplex PCR; TCRdb has only the in-frame clones, and not every one. Counted here are 110,000 or so clones, 75% to 95% occurring once; the ten biggest clones make up under 4.5%. The rearrangement joins TRBV28 to TRBJ1-2; 7 bases agree with TRBD1. This sample comprised peripheral blood, obtained 28 days after the second dose of the MenACWY control vaccine. The source of this sequence is an adult who received the MenACWY meningococcal vaccine as a control. In DNA, the CDR3 is TGTGCCAGCAGTTTAGGGGGGACAGCCACTAACTATGGCTACACCTTC. As protein: CASSLGGTATNYGYTF.